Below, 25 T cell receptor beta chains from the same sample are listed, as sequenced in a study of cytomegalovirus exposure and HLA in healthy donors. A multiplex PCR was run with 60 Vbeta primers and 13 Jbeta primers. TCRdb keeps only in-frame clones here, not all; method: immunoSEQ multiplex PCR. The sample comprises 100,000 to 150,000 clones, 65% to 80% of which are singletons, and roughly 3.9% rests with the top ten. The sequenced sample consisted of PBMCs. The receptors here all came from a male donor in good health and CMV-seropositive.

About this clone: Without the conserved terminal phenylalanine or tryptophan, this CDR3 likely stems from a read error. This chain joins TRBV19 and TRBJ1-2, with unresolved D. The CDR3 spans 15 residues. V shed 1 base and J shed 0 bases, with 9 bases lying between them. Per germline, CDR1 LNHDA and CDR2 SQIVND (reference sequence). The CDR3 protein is CASSIVPAANYGYTL. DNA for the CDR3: TGTGCCAGTAGTATAGTCCCGGCGGCTAACTATGGCTACACCCTC.

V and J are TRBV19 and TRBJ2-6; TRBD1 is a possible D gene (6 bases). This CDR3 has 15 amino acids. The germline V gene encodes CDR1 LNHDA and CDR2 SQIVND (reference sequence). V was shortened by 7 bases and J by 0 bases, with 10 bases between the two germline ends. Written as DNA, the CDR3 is TGTGCCAGTACGGACAGTTTCTCTGGGGCCAACGTCCTGACTTTC. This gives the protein CASTDSFSGANVLTF.

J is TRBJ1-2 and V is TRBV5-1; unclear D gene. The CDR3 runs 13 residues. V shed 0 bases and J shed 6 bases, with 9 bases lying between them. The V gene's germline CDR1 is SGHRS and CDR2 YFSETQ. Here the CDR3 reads CASSLEWEDGYTF. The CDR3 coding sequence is TGCGCCAGCAGCTTGGAGTGGGAGGATGGCTACACCTTC.

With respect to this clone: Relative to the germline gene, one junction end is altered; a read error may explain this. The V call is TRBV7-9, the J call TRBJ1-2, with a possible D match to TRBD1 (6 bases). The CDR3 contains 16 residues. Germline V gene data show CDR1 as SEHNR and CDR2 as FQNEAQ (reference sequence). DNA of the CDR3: TGTTCCAGCAGCTTAGTGATCGGACAGCTCGGGGATGGCTACACCTTC. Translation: CSSSLVIGQLGDGYTF.

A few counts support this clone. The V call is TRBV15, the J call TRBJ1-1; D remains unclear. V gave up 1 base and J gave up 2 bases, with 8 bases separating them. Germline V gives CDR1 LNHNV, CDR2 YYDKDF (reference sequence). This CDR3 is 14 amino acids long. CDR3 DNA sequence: TGTGCCACCAGCAGAGGGCAGTTCAACACTGAAGCTTTCTTT. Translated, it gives CATSRGQFNTEAFF.

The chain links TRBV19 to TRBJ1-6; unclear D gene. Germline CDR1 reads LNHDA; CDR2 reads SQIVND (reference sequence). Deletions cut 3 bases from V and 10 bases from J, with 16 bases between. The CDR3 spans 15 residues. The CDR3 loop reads CASSISSGSGSPLHF. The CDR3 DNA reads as TGTGCCAGTAGTATTTCGTCTGGATCAGGATCACCCCTCCACTTT.

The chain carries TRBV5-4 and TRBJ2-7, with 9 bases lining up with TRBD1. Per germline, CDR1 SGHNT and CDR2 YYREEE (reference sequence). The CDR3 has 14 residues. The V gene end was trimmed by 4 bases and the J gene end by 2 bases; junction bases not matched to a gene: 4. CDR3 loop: CASSPRQGAYEQYF. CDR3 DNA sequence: TGTGCCAGCAGCCCTAGACAGGGGGCCTACGAGCAGTACTTC.

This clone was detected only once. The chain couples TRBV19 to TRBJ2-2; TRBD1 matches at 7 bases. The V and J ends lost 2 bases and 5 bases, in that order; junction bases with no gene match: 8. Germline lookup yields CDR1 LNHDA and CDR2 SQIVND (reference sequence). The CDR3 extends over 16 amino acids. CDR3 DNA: TGTGCCAGTAGTATAATGACAGGGAGAGGGACCGGGGAGCTGTTTTTT. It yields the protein CASSIMTGRGTGELFF.

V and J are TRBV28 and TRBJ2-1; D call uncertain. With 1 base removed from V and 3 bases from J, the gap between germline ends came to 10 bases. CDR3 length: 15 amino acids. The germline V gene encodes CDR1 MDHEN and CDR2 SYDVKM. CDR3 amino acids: CASSLFGSYYNEQFF. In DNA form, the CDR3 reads TGTGCCAGCAGTTTATTCGGGTCTTACTACAATGAGCAGTTCTTC.

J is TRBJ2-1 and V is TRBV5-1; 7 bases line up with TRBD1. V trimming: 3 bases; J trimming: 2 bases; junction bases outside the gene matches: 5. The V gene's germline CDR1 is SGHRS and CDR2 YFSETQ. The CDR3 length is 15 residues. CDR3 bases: TGCGCCAGCAGCTCGACAGGGAGCACCTACAATGAGCAGTTCTTC. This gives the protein CASSSTGSTYNEQFF. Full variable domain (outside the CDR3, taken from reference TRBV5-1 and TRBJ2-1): KAGVTQTPRYLIKTRGQQVTLSCSPISGHRSVSWYQQTPGQGLQFLFEYFSETQRNKGNFPGRFSGRQFSNSRSEMNVSTLELGDSALYLCASSSTGSTYNEQFFGPGTRLTVL.

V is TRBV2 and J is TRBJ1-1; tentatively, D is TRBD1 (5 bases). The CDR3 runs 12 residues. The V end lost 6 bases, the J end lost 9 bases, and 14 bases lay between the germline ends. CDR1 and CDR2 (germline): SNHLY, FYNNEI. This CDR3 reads CASSPGEGKAFF. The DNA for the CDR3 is TGTGCCAGCAGCCCCGGGGAGGGGAAAGCTTTCTTT.

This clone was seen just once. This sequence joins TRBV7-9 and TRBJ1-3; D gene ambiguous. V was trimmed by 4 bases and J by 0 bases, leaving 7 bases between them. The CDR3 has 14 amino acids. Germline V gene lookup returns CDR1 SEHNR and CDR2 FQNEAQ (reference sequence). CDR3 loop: CASSSTFSGNTIYF. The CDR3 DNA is TGTGCCAGCAGCTCGACATTCTCTGGAAACACCATATATTTT. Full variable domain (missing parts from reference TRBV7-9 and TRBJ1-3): DTGVSQNPRHKITKRGQNVTFRCDPISEHNRLYWYRQTLGQGPEFLTYFQNEAQLEKSRLLSDRFSAERPKGSFSTLEIQRTEQGDSAMYLCASSSTFSGNTIYFGEGSWLTVV.

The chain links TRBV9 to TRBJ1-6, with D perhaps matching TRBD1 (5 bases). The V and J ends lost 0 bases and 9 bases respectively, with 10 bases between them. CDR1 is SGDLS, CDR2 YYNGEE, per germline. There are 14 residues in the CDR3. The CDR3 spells CASSVGTNSSPLHF. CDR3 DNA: TGTGCCAGCAGCGTAGGGACAAATAGTTCACCCCTCCACTTT.

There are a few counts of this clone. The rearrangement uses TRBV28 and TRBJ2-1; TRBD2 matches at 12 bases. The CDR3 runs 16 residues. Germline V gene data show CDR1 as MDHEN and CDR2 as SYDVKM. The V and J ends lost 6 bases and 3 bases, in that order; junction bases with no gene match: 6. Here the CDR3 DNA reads TGTGCCAGCAGCTCTGGACTAGCGGGGATCTACAATGAGCAGTTCTTC. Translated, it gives CASSSGLAGIYNEQFF.

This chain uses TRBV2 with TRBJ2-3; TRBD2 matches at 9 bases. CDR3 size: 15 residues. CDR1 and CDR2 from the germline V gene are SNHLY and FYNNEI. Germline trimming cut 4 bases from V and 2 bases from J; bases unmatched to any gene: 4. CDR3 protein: CASSAGLALTDTQYF. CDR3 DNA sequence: TGTGCCAGCAGTGCCGGACTAGCGCTCACAGATACGCAGTATTTT.

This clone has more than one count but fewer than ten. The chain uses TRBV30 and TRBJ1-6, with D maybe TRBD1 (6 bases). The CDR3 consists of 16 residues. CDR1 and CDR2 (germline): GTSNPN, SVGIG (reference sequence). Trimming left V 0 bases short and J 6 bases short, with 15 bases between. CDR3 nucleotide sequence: TGTGCCTGGAGTGTAATCGGGGGGCAAGGTAATTCACCCCTCCACTTT. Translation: CAWSVIGGQGNSPLHF.

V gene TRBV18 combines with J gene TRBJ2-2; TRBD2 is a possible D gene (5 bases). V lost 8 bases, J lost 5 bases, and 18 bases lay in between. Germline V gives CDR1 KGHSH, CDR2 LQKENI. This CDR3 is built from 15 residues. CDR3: CASLKSGSRTGELFF. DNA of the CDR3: TGTGCCAGCCTCAAGTCGGGGTCGCGGACCGGGGAGCTGTTTTTT.

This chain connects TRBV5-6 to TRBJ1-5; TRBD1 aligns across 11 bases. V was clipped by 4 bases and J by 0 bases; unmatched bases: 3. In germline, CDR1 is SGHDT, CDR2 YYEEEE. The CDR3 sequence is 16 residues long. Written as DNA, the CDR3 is TGTGCCAGCAGCCGGGACAGGGGGAATAGCAATCAGCCCCAGCATTTT. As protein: CASSRDRGNSNQPQHF. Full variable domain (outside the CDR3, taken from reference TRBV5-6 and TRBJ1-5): DAGVTQSPTHLIKTRGQQVTLRCSPKSGHDTVSWYQQALGQGPQFIFQYYEEEERQRGNFPDRFSGHQFPNYSSELNVNALLLGDSALYLCASSRDRGNSNQPQHFGDGTRLSIL.

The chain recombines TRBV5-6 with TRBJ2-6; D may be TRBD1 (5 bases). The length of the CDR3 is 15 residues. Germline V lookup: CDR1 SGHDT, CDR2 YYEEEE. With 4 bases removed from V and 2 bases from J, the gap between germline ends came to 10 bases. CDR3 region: CASSTGIAGANVLTF. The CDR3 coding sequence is TGTGCCAGCAGCACAGGTATCGCTGGGGCCAACGTCCTGACTTTC.

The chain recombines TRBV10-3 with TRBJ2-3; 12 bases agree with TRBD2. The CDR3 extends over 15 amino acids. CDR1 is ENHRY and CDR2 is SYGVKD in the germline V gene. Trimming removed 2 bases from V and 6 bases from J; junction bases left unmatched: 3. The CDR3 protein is CAISERTSGEDTQYF. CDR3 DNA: TGTGCCATCAGTGAGCGGACTAGCGGGGAGGATACGCAGTATTTT.

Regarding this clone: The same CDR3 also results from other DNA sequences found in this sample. The CDR3 reads CASVGGSPYNEQFF. The DNA for the CDR3 is TGTGCCAGTGTGGGCGGGAGCCCCTACAATGAGCAGTTCTTC. The chain is built from TRBV6-1 and TRBJ2-1; 7 nucleotides align to TRBD2. The CDR3 runs 14 residues. With V trimmed by 9 bases and J by 2 bases, 7 bases remained unmatched. Germline V CDR1 and CDR2: MNHNS, SASEGT.

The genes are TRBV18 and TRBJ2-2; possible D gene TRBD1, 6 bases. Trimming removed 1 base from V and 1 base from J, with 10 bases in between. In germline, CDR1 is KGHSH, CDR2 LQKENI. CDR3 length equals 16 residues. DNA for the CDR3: TGTGCCAGCTCACCACAATGGGGGCGGAACACCGGGGAGCTGTTTTTT. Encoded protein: CASSPQWGRNTGELFF.

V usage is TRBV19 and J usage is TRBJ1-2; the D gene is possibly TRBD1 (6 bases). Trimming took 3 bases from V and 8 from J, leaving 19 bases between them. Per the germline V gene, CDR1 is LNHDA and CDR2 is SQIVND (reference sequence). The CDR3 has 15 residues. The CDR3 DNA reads TGTGCCAGTAGTATTGCAGGGGCTCCAAGGAACGGCTACACCTTC. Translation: CASSIAGAPRNGYTF.

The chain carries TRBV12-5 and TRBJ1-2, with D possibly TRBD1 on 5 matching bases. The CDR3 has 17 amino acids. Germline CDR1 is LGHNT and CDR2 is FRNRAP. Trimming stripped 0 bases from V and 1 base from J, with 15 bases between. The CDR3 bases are TGTGCTAGTGGTTTGGTACTGGGGCAGGGCGGTAACTATGGCTACACCTTC. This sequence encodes CASGLVLGQGGNYGYTF. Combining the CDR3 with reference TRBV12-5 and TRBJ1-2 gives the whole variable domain DARVTQTPRHKVTEMGQEVTMRCQPILGHNTVFWYRQTMMQGLELLAYFRNRAPLDDSGMPKDRFSAEMPDATLATLKIQPSEPRDSAVYFCASGLVLGQGGNYGYTFGSGTRLTVV.

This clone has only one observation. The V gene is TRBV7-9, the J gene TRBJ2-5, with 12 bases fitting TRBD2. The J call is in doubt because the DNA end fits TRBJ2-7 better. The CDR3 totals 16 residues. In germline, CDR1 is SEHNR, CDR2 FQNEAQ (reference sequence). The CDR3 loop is CASSFSTSGSEYEQYF. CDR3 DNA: TGTGCCAGCAGCTTCTCGACTAGCGGGAGCGAGTACGAGCAGTACTTC.